Included here is one TCR beta chain sequence, with context. The authors' processing: Amplification of reference gene primers provided the estimated nucleated cell counts. TCRdb's copy holds only in-frame clones and misses some; the assay was immunoSEQ multiplex PCR. V and J calls and clone size follow that table, whereas D and trimming were derived from the DNA. This table holds 25,000 to 35,000 clones, around 92% found once. This sample was included in a study of blood T cell repertoires in COVID-19. Across the whole study: The study drew acute and convalescent COVID-19 samples from the United States, Italy and Spain. PBMCs, B-cell-depleted T cells, or T cells were the source of the cDNA or gDNA that made up the material.

The CDR3 totals 16 residues. Trimming took 5 bases from V and 4 from J, leaving 21 bases between them. Germline lookup yields CDR1 MNHEY and CDR2 SMNVEV (reference sequence). The chain carries TRBV27 and TRBJ2-7, with a weak D call TRBD2 (6 bases). The TCR originated in a man in his forties or fifties with active COVID-19. The specimen sequenced was peripheral blood. The CDR3 DNA reads as TGTGCCAGCAGTAAACTTCTTGGCGGGACGCTTTACGAGCAGTACTTC. Translation: CASSKLLGGTLYEQYF.